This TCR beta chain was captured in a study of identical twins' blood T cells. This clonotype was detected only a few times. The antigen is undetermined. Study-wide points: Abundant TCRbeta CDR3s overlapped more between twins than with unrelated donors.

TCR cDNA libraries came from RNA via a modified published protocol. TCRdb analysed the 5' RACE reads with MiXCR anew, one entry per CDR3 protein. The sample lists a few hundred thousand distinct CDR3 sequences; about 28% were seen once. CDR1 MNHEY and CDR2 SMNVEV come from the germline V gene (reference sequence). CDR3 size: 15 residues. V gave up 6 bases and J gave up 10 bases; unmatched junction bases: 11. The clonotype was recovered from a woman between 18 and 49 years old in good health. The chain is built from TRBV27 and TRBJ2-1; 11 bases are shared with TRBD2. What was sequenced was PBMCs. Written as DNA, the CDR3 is TGTGCCAGCAGCCCCGTAGCGGGGGGGCGTTGGGAGCAGTTCTTC. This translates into CASSPVAGGRWEQFF.